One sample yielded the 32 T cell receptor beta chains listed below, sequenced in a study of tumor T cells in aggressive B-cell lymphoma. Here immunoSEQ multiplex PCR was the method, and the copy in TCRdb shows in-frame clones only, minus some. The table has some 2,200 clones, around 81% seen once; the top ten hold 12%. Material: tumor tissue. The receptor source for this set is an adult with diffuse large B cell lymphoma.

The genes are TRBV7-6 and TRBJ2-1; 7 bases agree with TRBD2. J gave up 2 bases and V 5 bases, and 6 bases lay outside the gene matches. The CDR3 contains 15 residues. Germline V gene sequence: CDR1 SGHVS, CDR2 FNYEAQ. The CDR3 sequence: CASSLLRGAYNEQFF. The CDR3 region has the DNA TGTGCCAGCAGCCTTCTTCGGGGGGCCTACAATGAGCAGTTCTTC. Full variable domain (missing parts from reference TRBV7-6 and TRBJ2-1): GAGVSQSPRYKVTKRGQDVALRCDPISGHVSLYWYRQALGQGPEFLTYFNYEAQQDKSGLPNDRFSAERPEGSISTLTIQRTEQRDSAMYRCASSLLRGAYNEQFFGPGTRLTVL.

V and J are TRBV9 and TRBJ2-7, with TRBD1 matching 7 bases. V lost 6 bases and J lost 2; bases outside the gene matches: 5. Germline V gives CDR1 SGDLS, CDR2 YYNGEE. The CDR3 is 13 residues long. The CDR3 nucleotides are TGTGCCAGCAACGCCCAGGGGGCCTACGAGCAGTACTTC. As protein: CASNAQGAYEQYF.

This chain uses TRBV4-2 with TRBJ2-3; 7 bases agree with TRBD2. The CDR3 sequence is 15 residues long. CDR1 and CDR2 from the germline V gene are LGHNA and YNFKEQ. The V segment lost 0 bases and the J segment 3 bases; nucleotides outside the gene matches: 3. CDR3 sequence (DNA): TGTGCCAGCAGCCAAGATTTGGGGGGGACAGATACGCAGTATTTT. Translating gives CASSQDLGGTDTQYF.

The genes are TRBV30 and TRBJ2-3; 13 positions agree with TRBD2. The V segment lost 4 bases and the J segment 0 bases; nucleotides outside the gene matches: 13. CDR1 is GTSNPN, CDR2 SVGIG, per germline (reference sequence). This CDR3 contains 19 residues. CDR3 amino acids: CAWKGKTSGRDKSTDTQYF. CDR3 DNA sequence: TGTGCCTGGAAGGGTAAAACTAGCGGGAGGGATAAAAGCACAGATACGCAGTATTTT. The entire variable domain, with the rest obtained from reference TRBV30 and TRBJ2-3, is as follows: SQTIHQWPATLVQPVGSPLSLECTVEGTSNPNLYWYRQAAGRGLQLLFYSVGIGQISSEVPQNLSASRPQDRQFILSSKKLLLSDSGFYLCAWKGKTSGRDKSTDTQYFGPGTRLTVL.

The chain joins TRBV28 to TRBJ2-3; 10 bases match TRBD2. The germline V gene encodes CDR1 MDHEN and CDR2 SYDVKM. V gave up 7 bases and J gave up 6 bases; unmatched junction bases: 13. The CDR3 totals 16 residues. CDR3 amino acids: CASTSASGSRVDTQYF. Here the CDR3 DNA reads TGTGCCAGCACCTCGGCTAGCGGGAGTAGGGTGGATACGCAGTATTTT.

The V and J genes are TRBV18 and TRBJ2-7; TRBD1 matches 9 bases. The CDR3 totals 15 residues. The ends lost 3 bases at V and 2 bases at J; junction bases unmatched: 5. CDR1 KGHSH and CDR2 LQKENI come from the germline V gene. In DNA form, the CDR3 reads TGTGCCAGCTCACCGGGACAGGGAGCCACCTACGAGCAGTACTTC. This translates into CASSPGQGATYEQYF.

The CDR3 loop reads CASSRSGGGSQYF. The CDR3 DNA reads as TGTGCCAGCAGTCGCTCGGGAGGCGGGTCGCAGTATTTT. The chain couples TRBV27 to TRBJ2-3, with 7 bases fitting TRBD2. CDR1 and CDR2 (germline): MNHEY, SMNVEV (reference sequence). This CDR3 comprises 13 residues. Trimming removed 5 bases from V and 10 bases from J; junction bases left unmatched: 9.

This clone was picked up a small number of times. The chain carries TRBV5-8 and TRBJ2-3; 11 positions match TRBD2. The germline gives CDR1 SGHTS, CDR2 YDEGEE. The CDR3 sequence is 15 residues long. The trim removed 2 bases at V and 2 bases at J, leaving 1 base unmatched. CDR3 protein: CASSLLAGVTDTQYF. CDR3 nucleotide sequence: TGTGCCAGCAGCTTACTAGCGGGGGTCACAGATACGCAGTATTTT.

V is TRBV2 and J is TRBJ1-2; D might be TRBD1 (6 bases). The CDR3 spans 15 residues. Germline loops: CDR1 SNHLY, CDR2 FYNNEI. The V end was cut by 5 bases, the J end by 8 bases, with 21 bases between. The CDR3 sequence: CASSSAGAMIKGYTF. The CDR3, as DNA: TGTGCCAGCAGTTCAGCAGGGGCGATGATTAAAGGCTACACCTTC.

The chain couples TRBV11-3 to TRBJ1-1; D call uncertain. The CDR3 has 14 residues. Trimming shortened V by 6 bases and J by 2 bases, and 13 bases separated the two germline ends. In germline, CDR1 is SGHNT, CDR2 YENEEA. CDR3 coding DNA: TGTGCCAGCAGTTTTAGCGGTCCAAACACTGAAGCTTTCTTT. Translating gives CASSFSGPNTEAFF. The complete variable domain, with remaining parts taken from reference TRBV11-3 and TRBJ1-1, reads EAGVVQSPRYKIIEKKQPVAFWCNPISGHNTLYWYLQNLGQGPELLIRYENEEAVDDSQLPKDRFSAERLKGVDSTLKIQPAELGDSAVYLCASSFSGPNTEAFFGQGTRLTVV.

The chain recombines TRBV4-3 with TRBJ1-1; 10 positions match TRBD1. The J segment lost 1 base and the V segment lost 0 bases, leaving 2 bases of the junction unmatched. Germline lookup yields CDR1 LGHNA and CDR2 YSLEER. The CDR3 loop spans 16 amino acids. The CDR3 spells CASSQDRDRGNTEAFF. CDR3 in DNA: TGCGCCAGCAGCCAAGATCGGGACAGGGGGAACACTGAAGCTTTCTTT.

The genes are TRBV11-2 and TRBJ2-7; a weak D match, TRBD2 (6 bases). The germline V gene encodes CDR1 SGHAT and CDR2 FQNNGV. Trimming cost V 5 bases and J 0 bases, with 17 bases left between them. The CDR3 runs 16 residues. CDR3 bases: TGTGCCAGCAGCCACCGCCCAGCGGGTCTCTCCTACGAGCAGTACTTC. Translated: CASSHRPAGLSYEQYF.

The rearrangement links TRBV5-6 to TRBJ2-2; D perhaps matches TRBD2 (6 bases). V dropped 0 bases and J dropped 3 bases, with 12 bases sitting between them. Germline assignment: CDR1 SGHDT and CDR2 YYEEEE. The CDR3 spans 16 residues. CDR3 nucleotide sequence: TGTGCCAGCAGCTTGGCCGGCGGGGTATACACCGGGGAGCTGTTTTTT. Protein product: CASSLAGGVYTGELFF. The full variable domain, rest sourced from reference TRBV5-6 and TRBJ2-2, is DAGVTQSPTHLIKTRGQQVTLRCSPKSGHDTVSWYQQALGQGPQFIFQYYEEEERQRGNFPDRFSGHQFPNYSSELNVNALLLGDSALYLCASSLAGGVYTGELFFGEGSRLTVL.

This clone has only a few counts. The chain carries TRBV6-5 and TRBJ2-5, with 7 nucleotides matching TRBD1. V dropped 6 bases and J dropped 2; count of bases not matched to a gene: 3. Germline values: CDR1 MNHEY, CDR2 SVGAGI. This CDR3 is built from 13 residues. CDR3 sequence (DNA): TGTGCCAGCAGACGACAGGGACAAGAGACCCAGTACTTC. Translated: CASRRQGQETQYF.

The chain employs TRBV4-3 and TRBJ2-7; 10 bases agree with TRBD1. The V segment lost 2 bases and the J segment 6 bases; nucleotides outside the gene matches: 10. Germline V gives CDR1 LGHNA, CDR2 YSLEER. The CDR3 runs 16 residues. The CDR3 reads CASSQNRGQGMGEQYF. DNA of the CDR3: TGCGCCAGCAGCCAAAATCGGGGACAGGGGATGGGCGAGCAGTACTTC.

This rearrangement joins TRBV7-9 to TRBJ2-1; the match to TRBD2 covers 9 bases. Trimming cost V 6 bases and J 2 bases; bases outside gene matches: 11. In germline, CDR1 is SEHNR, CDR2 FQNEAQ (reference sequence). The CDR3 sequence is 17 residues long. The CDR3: CASRYYSGGYTYNEQFF. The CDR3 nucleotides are TGTGCCAGCAGATACTATAGCGGGGGTTATACCTACAATGAGCAGTTCTTC.

As DNA, the CDR3 is TGTGCCAGCAGTCTCGTTCGGGGAGGCACCTATGGCTACACCTTC. It specifies CASSLVRGGTYGYTF. The chain joins TRBV6-5 to TRBJ1-2, with D unclear. Between the trimmed V and J ends, which lost 5 bases and 4 bases, there was a span of 17 bases. The CDR3 is 15 residues long. CDR1 and CDR2 from the germline V gene are MNHEY and SVGAGI.

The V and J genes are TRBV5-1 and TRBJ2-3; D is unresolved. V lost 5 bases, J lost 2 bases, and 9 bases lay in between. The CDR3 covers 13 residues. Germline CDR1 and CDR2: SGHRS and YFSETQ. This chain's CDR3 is CASRTVATDTQYF. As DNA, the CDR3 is TGCGCCAGCAGAACCGTAGCCACAGATACGCAGTATTTT. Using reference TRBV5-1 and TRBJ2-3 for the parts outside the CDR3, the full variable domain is KAGVTQTPRYLIKTRGQQVTLSCSPISGHRSVSWYQQTPGQGLQFLFEYFSETQRNKGNFPGRFSGRQFSNSRSEMNVSTLELGDSALYLCASRTVATDTQYFGPGTRLTVL.

The CDR3 protein is CASSRITGVYNEQFF. For the CDR3, the DNA is TGTGCCAGCAGTAGAATAACGGGGGTTTACAATGAGCAGTTCTTC. The chain carries TRBV6-5 and TRBJ2-1; perhaps TRBD2 as D (6 bases). The CDR3 totals 15 residues. Trimming pared 5 bases from V and 4 bases from J, leaving 15 bases between. Germline CDR1 MNHEY, CDR2 SVGAGI.

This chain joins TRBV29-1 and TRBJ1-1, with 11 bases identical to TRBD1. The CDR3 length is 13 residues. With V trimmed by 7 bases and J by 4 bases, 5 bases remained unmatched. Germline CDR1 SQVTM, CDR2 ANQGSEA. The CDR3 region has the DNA TGCAGCGGTAAGGACAGGGGGCGCACTGAAGCTTTCTTT. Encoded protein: CSGKDRGRTEAFF.

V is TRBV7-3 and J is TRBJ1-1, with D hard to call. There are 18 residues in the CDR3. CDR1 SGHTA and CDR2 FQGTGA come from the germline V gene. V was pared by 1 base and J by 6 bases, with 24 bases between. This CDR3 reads CASSLKGQMRVAIAEAFF. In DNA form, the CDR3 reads TGTGCCAGCAGCTTAAAAGGTCAGATGAGGGTCGCAATCGCTGAAGCTTTCTTT. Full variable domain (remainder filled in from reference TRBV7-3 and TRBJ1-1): GAGVSQTPSNKVTEKGKYVELRCDPISGHTALYWYRQSLGQGPEFLIYFQGTGAADDSGLPNDRFFAVRPEGSVSTLKIQRTERGDSAVYLCASSLKGQMRVAIAEAFFGQGTRLTVV.

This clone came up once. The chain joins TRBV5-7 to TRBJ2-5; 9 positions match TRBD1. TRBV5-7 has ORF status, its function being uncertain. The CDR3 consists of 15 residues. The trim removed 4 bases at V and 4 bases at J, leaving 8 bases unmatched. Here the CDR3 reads CASSVLGQGRETQYF. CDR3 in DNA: TGTGCCAGCAGCGTACTGGGACAGGGACGAGAGACCCAGTACTTC.

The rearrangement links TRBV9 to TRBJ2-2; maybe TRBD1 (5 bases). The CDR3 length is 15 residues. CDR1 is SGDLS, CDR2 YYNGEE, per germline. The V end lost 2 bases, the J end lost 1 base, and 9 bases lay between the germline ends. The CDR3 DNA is TGTGCCAGCAGCGTCCAAACAGGGAACACCGGGGAGCTGTTTTTT. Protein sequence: CASSVQTGNTGELFF.

CDR3 sequence reads: CASSSAGGYSYNEQFF. CDR3 sequence (DNA): TGTGCCAGCTCTTCGGCCGGGGGTTACTCCTACAATGAGCAGTTCTTC. V and J are TRBV18 and TRBJ2-1; a weak D match, TRBD2 (6 bases). CDR1 KGHSH and CDR2 LQKENI come from the germline V gene. The CDR3 is 16 residues long. Trimming left V 6 bases short and J 0 bases short, with 15 bases between.

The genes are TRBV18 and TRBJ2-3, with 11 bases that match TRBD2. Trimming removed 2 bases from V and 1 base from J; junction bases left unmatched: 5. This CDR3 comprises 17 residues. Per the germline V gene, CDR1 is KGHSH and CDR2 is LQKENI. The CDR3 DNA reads TGTGCCAGCTCACCAACCGATAGCGGGAGGGGCACAGATACGCAGTATTTT. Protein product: CASSPTDSGRGTDTQYF.

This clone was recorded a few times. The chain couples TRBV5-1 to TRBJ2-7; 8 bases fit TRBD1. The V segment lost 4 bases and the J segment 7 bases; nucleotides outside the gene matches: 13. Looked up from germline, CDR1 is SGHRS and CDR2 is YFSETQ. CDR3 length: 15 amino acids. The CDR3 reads CASSPPPGQGREQYF. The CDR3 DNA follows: TGCGCCAGCAGCCCACCACCTGGACAGGGCCGGGAGCAGTACTTC.

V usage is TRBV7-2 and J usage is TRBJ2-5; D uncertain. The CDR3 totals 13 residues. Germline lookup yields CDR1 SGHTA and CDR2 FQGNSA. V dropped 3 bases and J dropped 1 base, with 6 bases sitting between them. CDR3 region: CASSFSSQETQYF. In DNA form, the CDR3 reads TGTGCCAGCAGCTTTAGTAGCCAAGAGACCCAGTACTTC.

Written as DNA, the CDR3 is TGTGCCAGCAGCAGGGGCGAGACCCAGTACTTC. Protein sequence: CASSRGETQYF. The chain joins TRBV28 to TRBJ2-5, with D possibly TRBD1 on 6 matching bases. The CDR3 is made up of 11 amino acids. V was clipped by 6 bases and J by 5 bases, with 7 bases between them. In germline, CDR1 is MDHEN, CDR2 SYDVKM.

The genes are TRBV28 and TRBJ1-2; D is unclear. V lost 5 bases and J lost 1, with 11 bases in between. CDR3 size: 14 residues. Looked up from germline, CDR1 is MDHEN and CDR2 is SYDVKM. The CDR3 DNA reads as TGTGCCAGCAGTCCGGCGGGGTATAACTATGGCTACACCTTC. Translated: CASSPAGYNYGYTF.

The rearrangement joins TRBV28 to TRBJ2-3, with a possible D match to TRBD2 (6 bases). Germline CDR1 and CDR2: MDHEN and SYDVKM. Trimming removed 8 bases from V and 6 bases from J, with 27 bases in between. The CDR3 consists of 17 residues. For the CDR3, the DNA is TGTGCCAGCTTCCCCCCCCACGGAGGCGGGGATGCGGATACGCAGTATTTT. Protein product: CASFPPHGGGDADTQYF. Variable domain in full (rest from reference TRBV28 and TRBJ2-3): DVKVTQSSRYLVKRTGEKVFLECVQDMDHENMFWYRQDPGLGLRLIYFSYDVKMKEKGDIPEGYSVSREKKERFSLILESASTNQTSMYLCASFPPHGGGDADTQYFGPGTRLTVL.

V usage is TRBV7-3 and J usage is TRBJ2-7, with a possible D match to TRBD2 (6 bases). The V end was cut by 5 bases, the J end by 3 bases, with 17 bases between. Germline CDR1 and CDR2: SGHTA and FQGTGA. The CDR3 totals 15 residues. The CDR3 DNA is TGTGCCAGCAGCGGCACGGGGCGGGAATACTACGAGCAGTACTTC. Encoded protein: CASSGTGREYYEQYF. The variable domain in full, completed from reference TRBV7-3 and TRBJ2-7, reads GAGVSQTPSNKVTEKGKYVELRCDPISGHTALYWYRQSLGQGPEFLIYFQGTGAADDSGLPNDRFFAVRPEGSVSTLKIQRTERGDSAVYLCASSGTGREYYEQYFGPGTRLTVT.

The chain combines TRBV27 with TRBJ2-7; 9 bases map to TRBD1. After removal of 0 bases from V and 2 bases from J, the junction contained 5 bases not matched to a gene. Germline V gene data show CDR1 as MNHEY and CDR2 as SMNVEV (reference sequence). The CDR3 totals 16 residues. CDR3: CASSLSRQGGTYEQYF. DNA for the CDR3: TGTGCCAGCAGTTTATCGAGACAGGGGGGGACCTACGAGCAGTACTTC.